These 11 T cell receptor beta chains share one sample of origin, sequenced in a study of blood T cell repertoires in COVID-19. TCRdb's table, derived via immunoSEQ multiplex PCR, lists solely in-frame clones and lacks some. The sample lists 330,000 or so clones, over 85% seen once, with over 3.5% in the top ten. Input material: peripheral blood. Source of these receptors: an older woman with COVID-19, enrolled during active disease.

V and J are TRBV6-1 and TRBJ1-1; a weak D match, TRBD1 (5 bases). Germline V gives CDR1 MNHNS, CDR2 SASEGT. Deletions cut 6 bases from V and 6 bases from J, with 11 bases between. The CDR3 sequence is 12 residues long. Written as DNA, the CDR3 is TGTGCCAGCAGAACCGGGACTTCTGAAGCTTTCTTT. Translated, it gives CASRTGTSEAFF.

This rearrangement joins TRBV2 to TRBJ1-4; D unclear. The CDR3 is 17 amino acids. CDR1 and CDR2 from the germline V gene are SNHLY and FYNNEI. V was clipped by 3 bases and J by 3 bases, with 17 bases between them. The CDR3 here is CASSDLAPGRANEKLFF. The DNA of the CDR3 is TGTGCCAGCAGTGATCTCGCACCCGGGCGGGCTAATGAAAAACTGTTTTTT.

This clone showed up just a few times. The chain is built from TRBV7-9 and TRBJ1-3; 7 positions match TRBD1. The length of the CDR3 is 16 residues. The V and J ends lost 2 bases and 4 bases, in that order; junction bases with no gene match: 8. The germline V gene encodes CDR1 SEHNR and CDR2 FQNEAQ (reference sequence). This CDR3 is CASSLSKGASGNTIYF. The CDR3 DNA follows: TGTGCCAGCAGCTTATCCAAGGGGGCGTCCGGAAACACCATATATTTT. Drawing the rest from reference TRBV7-9 and TRBJ1-3, the complete variable domain is DTGVSQNPRHKITKRGQNVTFRCDPISEHNRLYWYRQTLGQGPEFLTYFQNEAQLEKSRLLSDRFSAERPKGSFSTLEIQRTEQGDSAMYLCASSLSKGASGNTIYFGEGSWLTVV.

The chain uses TRBV30 and TRBJ1-3; 7 bases map to TRBD1. CDR1 is GTSNPN, CDR2 SVGIG, per germline (reference sequence). The junction had 9 bases not matched to a gene; V was cut back by 4 bases and J by 0 bases. The CDR3 contains 16 residues. The DNA of the CDR3 is TGTGCCTGGACAAAACGACAGGGTAGCTCTGGAAACACCATATATTTT. Its protein is CAWTKRQGSSGNTIYF.

This rearrangement joins TRBV4-2 to TRBJ2-3, with TRBD2 matching over 7 bases. CDR1 is LGHNA and CDR2 is YNFKEQ in the germline V gene. J lost 1 base, V lost 0 bases, and 4 bases had no gene match. The CDR3 is 16 residues long. The CDR3 spells CASSQDWGGRTDTQYF. The DNA of the CDR3 is TGTGCCAGCAGCCAAGATTGGGGGGGACGCACAGATACGCAGTATTTT.

The chain uses TRBV21-1 and TRBJ1-6. TRBV21-1 is labeled a pseudogene. This CDR3 comprises 22 residues. The CDR3 protein is CARCRARPRRVGDRSYNSPLHF. CDR3 DNA sequence: TGTGCCAGGTGCAGAGCGAGACCCCGCCGTGTCGGGGATCGATCCTATAATTCACCCCTCCACTTT.

The V and J genes are TRBV27 and TRBJ1-4; unclear D gene. CDR1 and CDR2 from the germline V gene are MNHEY and SMNVEV (reference sequence). V was pared by 5 bases and J by 4 bases, with 17 bases between. The CDR3 length is 16 residues. CDR3 protein: CASSPVGRVLNEKLFF. The CDR3 bases are TGTGCCAGCAGTCCAGTCGGGAGGGTCCTTAATGAAAAACTGTTTTTT.

The V gene is TRBV3-1 (or the pseudogene TRBV3-2), the J gene TRBJ2-7; 8 nucleotides agree with TRBD1. V lost 4 bases, J lost 3 bases, and 2 bases stayed unmatched. Germline loops: CDR1 LGHDT, CDR2 YNNKEL (reference sequence). This CDR3 is built from 13 residues. CDR3 sequence: CASSLGQGYEQYF. CDR3 bases: TGTGCCAGCAGCCTTGGACAGGGCTACGAGCAGTACTTC.

The chain links TRBV4-1 to TRBJ1-2, with D unresolved. The germline CDR1 and CDR2 sequences are MGHRA and YSYEKL. V lost 0 bases and J lost 4, with 18 bases in between. This CDR3 has 17 residues. The CDR3 reads CASSQDLLGFKTYGYTF. The DNA of the CDR3 is TGCGCCAGCAGCCAAGATTTGCTAGGCTTTAAAACCTATGGCTACACCTTC.

The chain employs TRBV7-9 and TRBJ1-1, with D unresolved. Germline values: CDR1 SEHNR, CDR2 FQNEAQ (reference sequence). With 0 bases removed from V and 11 bases from J, the gap between germline ends came to 7 bases. The CDR3 runs 11 residues. CDR3 DNA: TGTGCCAGCAGCTTAGCTCAGTGGGCTTTCTTT. It specifies CASSLAQWAFF. The full variable domain, with the rest looked up from reference TRBV7-9 and TRBJ1-1, is DTGVSQNPRHKITKRGQNVTFRCDPISEHNRLYWYRQTLGQGPEFLTYFQNEAQLEKSRLLSDRFSAERPKGSFSTLEIQRTEQGDSAMYLCASSLAQWAFFGQGTRLTVV.

The J gene is TRBJ1-1, the V gene TRBV5-1; maybe TRBD1 (6 bases). The CDR3 contains 16 residues. Trimming removed 0 bases at V and 0 bases at J, with 12 bases between. CDR1 is SGHRS and CDR2 is YFSETQ in the germline V gene. The CDR3 coding sequence is TGCGCCAGCAGCTTGGGGGGAACAGGGATGAACACTGAAGCTTTCTTT. Translating gives CASSLGGTGMNTEAFF.